The rows below give T cell receptor beta chains drawn from one sample of a study of T cells after yellow fever vaccination. TCRdb called the 5' RACE reads again in MiXCR, with one record for every CDR3 protein. This table holds about 550,000 distinct CDR3 sequences, 15% to 20% found once. The source was PBMCs, collected 15 days after the yellow fever booster vaccination. These TCRs come from a man younger than 40 who received the YFV17D yellow fever vaccine. Each CDR3 is given without its conserved first and last residue.

CDR3 protein: ASRRTGSTEAF; V gene: TRBV28
CDR3 protein: AISAGTSVLTDTQY; V gene: TRBV10-3
CDR3 protein: ATSSQGSTGELF; V gene: TRBV15
CDR3 protein: ASSLGDRTNTQY; V gene: TRBV12-3/TRBV12-4
CDR3 protein: ASSLELAAGETQY; V gene: TRBV7-2
CDR3 protein: ASSDHLRRDSPLH; V gene: TRBV9
CDR3 protein: ASTSLVVYNEQF; V gene: TRBV7-9
CDR3 protein: ASSPERNQPQH; V gene: TRBV3-1
CDR3 protein: ASSAQTSWGQETQY; V gene: TRBV9
CDR3 protein: ASSATALAGKNTGELF; V gene: TRBV7-8
CDR3 protein: ASSYSEWNNEQF; V gene: TRBV6-5
CDR3 protein: SARSGTPSPTEAF; V gene: TRBV20-1
CDR3 protein: ASSPGRARAYEQY; V gene: TRBV7-8
CDR3 protein: ATQDLAGAETQY; V gene: TRBV25-1
CDR3 protein: SARDSAGVEETQY; V gene: TRBV20-1
CDR3 protein: ASSLPGVFTGELF; V gene: TRBV5-6
CDR3 protein: AIRAPTGETQY; V gene: TRBV10-3
CDR3 protein: ASVGQGAHEQY; V gene: TRBV18
CDR3 protein: SAFLPRDYEQY; V gene: TRBV20-1
CDR3 protein: ASGMNPYEQY; V gene: TRBV12-5
CDR3 protein: ASSSLNSGRTGANVLT; V gene: TRBV5-1
CDR3 protein: SATARDSYNEQF; V gene: TRBV20-1
CDR3 protein: SARGPTGTGNINYGYT; V gene: TRBV20-1
CDR3 protein: ASSLQGGGSDTQY; V gene: TRBV7-2
CDR3 protein: ASSLVVLAGGEQY; V gene: TRBV7-2
CDR3 protein: ASREFTGELF; V gene: TRBV27
CDR3 protein: SATDRNTEAF; V gene: TRBV20-1
CDR3 protein: ASNQWGLYTDTQY; V gene: TRBV7-2
CDR3 protein: ASSEMWRPTGETQY; V gene: TRBV2
CDR3 protein: SASGDMQY; V gene: TRBV20-1
CDR3 protein: SARTRPNTGELF; V gene: TRBV20-1
CDR3 protein: ASTNRGVYEKLF; V gene: TRBV11-2
CDR3 protein: ASSQVTGAQETQY; V gene: TRBV4-3
CDR3 protein: ASRSGTSGISAYEQY; V gene: TRBV28
CDR3 protein: ASSLEGIQF; V gene: TRBV5-1
CDR3 protein: ASSPGQPGLAGVGATDTQY; V gene: TRBV9
CDR3 protein: ASGPTSGRADTQY; V gene: TRBV7-2
CDR3 protein: ASSPPVAYTGELF; V gene: TRBV18
CDR3 protein: SARPRDYGYT; V gene: TRBV20-1
CDR3 protein: SALFGTQY; V gene: TRBV20-1
CDR3 protein: ASSPPNLGRETQY; V gene: TRBV18
CDR3 protein: ASSLVRREGRDTQY; V gene: TRBV7-8
CDR3 protein: SVGDNEQF; V gene: TRBV29-1
CDR3 protein: ASSTNRGVAYEQY; V gene: TRBV6-5
CDR3 protein: ASSLLADPRAQY; V gene: TRBV18
CDR3 protein: AGRSGVNTGELF; V gene: TRBV2